The next 17 T cell receptor beta chains were all read from a single sample in a study of cytomegalovirus exposure and HLA in healthy donors. The PCR used 60 Vbeta and 13 Jbeta primers. Assay: immunoSEQ multiplex PCR; the TCRdb copy retains only in-frame clones and omits some. The sample includes 190,000 or so clones, about 83% seen only once; the top ten take about 10%. What was sequenced was PBMCs. Receptors originate from a woman aged 45-60 years in good health and CMV-seropositive.

This sequence joins TRBV5-1 and TRBJ2-3; D possibly corresponds to TRBD1 (5 bases). With 0 bases removed from V and 2 bases from J, the gap between germline ends came to 16 bases. The CDR3 covers 17 residues. The germline gives CDR1 SGHRS, CDR2 YFSETQ. CDR3 loop: CASSLAPGRHNTDTQYF. The CDR3 region has the DNA TGCGCCAGCAGCTTGGCGCCAGGGCGACATAACACAGATACGCAGTATTTT.

This chain uses TRBV6-6 with TRBJ1-1, with D uncertain. CDR1 and CDR2 from the germline V gene are MNHNY and SVGAGI (reference sequence). This CDR3 contains 13 residues. V was clipped by 5 bases and J by 0 bases, with 7 bases between them. CDR3 sequence: CASSAELNTEAFF. DNA of the CDR3: TGTGCCAGCAGTGCAGAACTGAACACTGAAGCTTTCTTT.

The rearrangement links TRBV5-6 to TRBJ2-7; TRBD2 aligns across 9 bases. The CDR3 consists of 17 residues. The germline gives CDR1 SGHDT, CDR2 YYEEEE. The V segment lost 0 bases and the J segment 2 bases; nucleotides outside the gene matches: 9. In DNA form, the CDR3 reads TGTGCCAGCAGCTTGGTTCACGGGACTAGCCTAACCTACGAGCAGTACTTC. It yields the protein CASSLVHGTSLTYEQYF.

The chain has TRBV7-2 and TRBJ1-1, with a weak D call TRBD1 (5 bases). V gave up 2 bases and J gave up 2 bases, with 12 bases separating them. The CDR3 sequence is 15 residues long. The germline V gene has CDR1 SGHTA and CDR2 FQGNSA. DNA of the CDR3: TGTGCCAGCAGCTTATTCGGGGGGAGAAACACTGAAGCTTTCTTT. Protein: CASSLFGGRNTEAFF.

This clone came up once. The V call is TRBV6-1, the J call TRBJ1-2, with TRBD1 as a possible D gene (5 bases). Germline values: CDR1 MNHNS, CDR2 SASEGT. This CDR3 contains 16 residues. The V end lost 2 bases, the J end lost 4 bases, and 17 bases lay between the germline ends. The CDR3 DNA is TGTGCCAGCAGTGAACTAGGGTACGGGGGACTCTATGGCTACACCTTC. This encodes CASSELGYGGLYGYTF.

This chain uses TRBV2 with TRBJ2-7; the match to TRBD1 covers 9 bases. V lost 11 bases, J lost 3 bases, and 5 bases stayed unmatched. Germline V lookup: CDR1 SNHLY, CDR2 FYNNEI. The CDR3 loop spans 12 amino acids. The CDR3 protein is CAGGQGGYEQYF. The CDR3 bases are TGTGCCGGGGGACAGGGTGGCTACGAGCAGTACTTC.

The chain employs TRBV7-2 and TRBJ2-1; tentative D call: TRBD1 (6 bases). V was clipped by 1 base and J by 6 bases, with 13 bases between them. The CDR3 extends over 15 amino acids. CDR1 and CDR2 from the germline V gene are SGHTA and FQGNSA. The CDR3 protein is CASSLDVGAFNEQFF. CDR3 in DNA: TGTGCCAGCAGCTTAGACGTGGGGGCCTTCAATGAGCAGTTCTTC.

V and J are TRBV4-2 and TRBJ2-7; TRBD2 matches 13 bases. The junction had 15 bases not matched to a gene; V was cut back by 4 bases and J by 0 bases. The V gene's germline CDR1 is LGHNA and CDR2 YNFKEQ. This CDR3 is built from 20 residues. CDR3 DNA: TGTGCCAGCAGCCTCCAGGCTAGACTAGCGGGGGGCCACATCTCCTACGAGCAGTACTTC. Its protein is CASSLQARLAGGHISYEQYF.

The chain combines TRBV7-9 with TRBJ2-7; a possible D gene is TRBD2 (5 bases). Trimming pared 5 bases from V and 2 bases from J, leaving 16 bases between. Looked up from germline, CDR1 is SEHNR and CDR2 is FQNEAQ (reference sequence). This CDR3 has 15 amino acids. CDR3 region: CASSLNRGIAYEQYF. Written as DNA, the CDR3 is TGTGCCAGCAGCCTTAACCGGGGTATTGCCTACGAGCAGTACTTC.

The rearrangement uses TRBV19 and TRBJ2-5; 7 bases map to TRBD1. Germline lookup yields CDR1 LNHDA and CDR2 SQIVND (reference sequence). CDR3 size: 15 residues. With 3 bases clipped from V and 0 bases from J, the junction kept 4 bases outside the gene matches. In nucleotides, the CDR3 is TGTGCCAGTAGTATGTACAGGGGACACCAAGAGACCCAGTACTTC. It yields the protein CASSMYRGHQETQYF. The whole variable domain, remainder taken from reference TRBV19 and TRBJ2-5, is DGGITQSPKYLFRKEGQNVTLSCEQNLNHDAMYWYRQDPGQGLRLIYYSQIVNDFQKGDIAEGYSVSREKKESFPLTVTSAQKNPTAFYLCASSMYRGHQETQYFGPGTRLLVL.

As to this clone: The sample has other DNA sequences that encode this CDR3 too. The genes are TRBV5-1 and TRBJ1-4; TRBD1 matches at 9 bases. Germline CDR1 SGHRS, CDR2 YFSETQ. The CDR3 is made up of 14 amino acids. V trimming: 4 bases; J trimming: 5 bases; junction bases outside the gene matches: 3. CDR3 DNA sequence: TGCGCCAGCAGCCTGGGACAGGGAAATGAAAAACTGTTTTTT. Translated: CASSLGQGNEKLFF.

The CDR3 DNA sequence: TGTGCCAGCAGCGGACAGGGGACCTACGAGCAGTACTTC. Its protein is CASSGQGTYEQYF. The rearrangement joins TRBV6-1 to TRBJ2-7; 9 bases fit TRBD1. Losses at the gene ends were 6 bases for V and 2 bases for J; bases not matched to a gene: 2. The length of the CDR3 is 13 residues. The germline V gene encodes CDR1 MNHNS and CDR2 SASEGT.

In this sample, this clone turned up once. This chain uses TRBV12-5 with TRBJ1-2, with D possibly being TRBD1 (6 bases). This CDR3 has 13 residues. The ends were cut back, 7 bases at V and 2 bases at J, with 11 bases in the middle. Germline V gene lookup returns CDR1 LGHNT and CDR2 FRNRAP. CDR3 in amino acids: CASAQDRNYGYTF. CDR3 coding DNA: TGTGCTAGTGCCCAGGACAGAAACTATGGCTACACCTTC.

The rearrangement links TRBV5-1 to TRBJ1-2; a possible D gene is TRBD1 (5 bases). This CDR3 has 16 amino acids. Trimming took off 0 bases at V and 4 bases at J, with 16 bases between the two ends. Germline V gene lookup returns CDR1 SGHRS and CDR2 YFSETQ. CDR3 nucleotides: TGCGCCAGCAGCTTGGCCCCGGGGGAATTAGGCTATGGCTACACCTTC. Encoded protein: CASSLAPGELGYGYTF.

The genes are TRBV6-5 and TRBJ1-3; possible D gene TRBD1, 5 bases. The CDR3 runs to 14 residues. Germline V gives CDR1 MNHEY, CDR2 SVGAGI. Trimming removed 5 bases at V and 2 bases at J, with 10 bases between. The CDR3 region is CASSPGQPGNTIYF. For the CDR3, the DNA is TGTGCCAGCAGTCCAGGGCAGCCTGGAAACACCATATATTTT.

Here the CDR3 reads CASSSRNRAYEQYF. CDR3 DNA: TGTGCCAGCAGCTCCCGGAACAGGGCCTACGAGCAGTACTTC. The chain is built from TRBV7-6 and TRBJ2-7, with D possibly matching TRBD1 (6 bases). The CDR3 loop spans 14 amino acids. The germline V gene encodes CDR1 SGHVS and CDR2 FNYEAQ. Trimming took 4 bases from V and 2 from J, leaving 12 bases between them.

The sample holds one count of this clone. V and J are TRBV28 and TRBJ1-1; 12 bases fit TRBD1. The trim removed 4 bases at V and 3 bases at J, leaving 6 bases unmatched. CDR3 length equals 16 residues. Per the germline V gene, CDR1 is MDHEN and CDR2 is SYDVKM. Here the CDR3 DNA reads TGTGCCAGCAGTTGGGACAGGGGGCGCGGGGACACTGAAGCTTTCTTT. This encodes CASSWDRGRGDTEAFF.